These 24 T cell receptor beta chains were all obtained from the same sample, sequenced in a study of blood T cell repertoires in COVID-19 (dated by TCRdb to 2018 to 2021). Library preparation used the immunoSEQ multiplex PCR assay. This immuneACCESS table, as held by TCRdb, lists in-frame sequences with V and J called but not all clones. Of the missing ones, under half trace to an unresolved V gene in checked studies; the others have no known cause. Across this sample there are about half a million clones, with 75% to 90% seen only once. The ten most abundant clones make up about 3.2% of the sample. Sequences were obtained from peripheral blood. These receptor sequences come from a human donor in a cohort sampled during active COVID-19.

The sample holds a few counts of this clone. This chain uses TRBV12-1 with TRBJ1-6; the table names TRBD1, a call not compared with the DNA. TRBV12-1 is a pseudogene. The CDR3 runs 16 residues. The CDR3 protein is CASSFHRDREHSPLHF. The CDR3 DNA follows: TGTGCCAGCAGCTTTCACCGGGACAGGGAGCATTCACCCCTCCACTTT.

This clone has just a few counts. The V call is TRBV5-4, the J call TRBJ2-5; 13 nucleotides agree with TRBD2. In germline, CDR1 is SGHNT, CDR2 YYREEE (reference sequence). This CDR3 comprises 20 residues. V lost 2 bases and J lost 1; bases outside the gene matches: 14. The CDR3 DNA sequence: TGTGCCAGCAGCTTACTAGGAACTTGGACTAGCGGGAGTTCCCAAGAGACCCAGTACTTC. It encodes CASSLLGTWTSGSSQETQYF.

In DNA, the CDR3 is TGTGCCAGCTCGCAGGTCGGGACAGGGGGCACATACGAGCAGTACTTC. Translation: CASSQVGTGGTYEQYF. The chain couples TRBV18 to TRBJ2-7; 12 positions match TRBD1. Germline loops: CDR1 KGHSH, CDR2 LQKENI. The CDR3 has 16 amino acids. Trimming removed 6 bases from V and 4 bases from J; junction bases left unmatched: 10.

This sequence joins TRBV6-6 and TRBJ1-1; no definite D call. The V end lost 8 bases, the J end lost 3 bases, and 7 bases lay between the germline ends. The CDR3 spans 11 residues. CDR1 is MNHNY, CDR2 SVGAGI, per germline (reference sequence). The CDR3 here is CASQDHTEAFF. The CDR3 DNA sequence: TGTGCCAGCCAGGATCACACTGAAGCTTTCTTT.

The V gene is TRBV19, the J gene TRBJ1-2; TRBD1 matches at 7 bases. This CDR3 comprises 16 residues. The J segment lost 6 bases and the V segment lost 7 bases, leaving 17 bases of the junction unmatched. From germline, CDR1 is LNHDA and CDR2 SQIVND (reference sequence). CDR3 sequence reads: CASKAARDSPHDGYTF. DNA for the CDR3: TGTGCCAGTAAAGCGGCACGGGACAGCCCCCATGATGGCTACACCTTC.

CDR3 nucleotides: TGTGCCAGCAGCGTAGTCGGCCTAGCGGGCCCTTACGAGCAGTACTTC. Its protein product is CASSVVGLAGPYEQYF. The rearrangement joins TRBV9 to TRBJ2-7; 8 bases agree with TRBD2. Germline assignment: CDR1 SGDLS and CDR2 YYNGEE. V gave up 0 bases and J gave up 4 bases; unmatched junction bases: 9. The CDR3 contains 16 residues.

The V call is TRBV6-2 or TRBV6-3, the J call TRBJ1-2; TRBD1 aligns across 7 bases. V gave up 6 bases and J gave up 3 bases; unmatched junction bases: 4. From germline, CDR1 is MNHEY and CDR2 SVGEGT. The CDR3 covers 13 residues. This chain's CDR3 is CASRPTGDYGYTF. The CDR3 nucleotides are TGTGCCAGCAGACCTACAGGGGACTATGGCTACACCTTC.

The chain's CDR3 is CAGGQSYEQYF. CDR3 coding DNA: TGTGCCGGGGGACAATCCTACGAGCAGTACTTC. The gene calls are TRBV2 and TRBJ2-7; D might be TRBD1 (6 bases). The CDR3 contains 11 residues. V dropped 11 bases and J dropped 1 base, with 9 bases sitting between them. In germline, CDR1 is SNHLY, CDR2 FYNNEI.

The chain recombines TRBV7-2 with TRBJ2-6, with 8 bases lining up with TRBD1. Germline lookup yields CDR1 SGHTA and CDR2 FQGNSA. The CDR3 runs to 17 residues. The trim removed 2 bases at V and 2 bases at J, leaving 5 bases unmatched. Here the CDR3 DNA reads TGTGCCAGCAGCTTACGAATGACAGGGGCTGGGGCCAACGTCCTGACTTTC. Amino acids: CASSLRMTGAGANVLTF.

Of note for this clone: Other DNA sequences in the sample encode the same CDR3. The chain has TRBV5-1 and TRBJ1-2; 8 bases fit TRBD1. CDR3 length: 14 amino acids. The J segment lost 1 base and the V segment lost 4 bases, leaving 3 bases of the junction unmatched. Germline V gene data show CDR1 as SGHRS and CDR2 as YFSETQ. CDR3 bases: TGCGCCAGCAGCCTAGGACAGGGTAACTATGGCTACACCTTC. Translated: CASSLGQGNYGYTF. Filled out from reference TRBV5-1 and TRBJ1-2, the complete variable domain reads KAGVTQTPRYLIKTRGQQVTLSCSPISGHRSVSWYQQTPGQGLQFLFEYFSETQRNKGNFPGRFSGRQFSNSRSEMNVSTLELGDSALYLCASSLGQGNYGYTFGSGTRLTVV.

This chain connects TRBV28 to TRBJ1-2; D is perhaps TRBD1 (5 bases). The CDR3 is 12 residues long. The V gene lost 1 base and the J gene lost 12 bases, with 12 bases spanning the gap. Germline V CDR1 and CDR2: MDHEN, SYDVKM. CDR3 DNA: TGTGCCAGCAGTTTATACCGGATGGGGCACACCTTC. Translation: CASSLYRMGHTF.

CDR3 coding DNA: TGTGCCTGGGCCCGGGAAAGGATTGGTAACTATGGCTACACCTTC. Translated, it gives CAWARERIGNYGYTF. V gene TRBV30 combines with J gene TRBJ1-2, with D uncertain. V gave up 5 bases and J gave up 1 base, with 17 bases separating them. The CDR3 loop spans 15 amino acids. Germline values: CDR1 GTSNPN, CDR2 SVGIG (reference sequence).

This rearrangement joins TRBV3-1 (or the pseudogene TRBV3-2) to TRBJ2-7; 10 nucleotides agree with TRBD2. Unmatched junction bases numbered 4, after V lost 0 bases and J lost 2 bases. The CDR3 runs 16 residues. Germline loops: CDR1 LGHDT, CDR2 YNNKEL (reference sequence). The CDR3 protein is CASSQESSGRAYEQYF. The CDR3 nucleotides are TGTGCCAGCAGCCAAGAATCCAGCGGGAGGGCCTACGAGCAGTACTTC.

This chain connects TRBV5-4 to TRBJ2-5; a possible D gene is TRBD2 (5 bases). The CDR3 consists of 15 residues. The germline gives CDR1 SGHNT, CDR2 YYREEE (reference sequence). V lost 3 bases and J 3 bases, leaving 15 bases between the germline ends. The CDR3 nucleotides read TGTGCCAGCAGCTCTGGGGTGCGAGCGGAAGAGACCCAGTACTTC. Its translation: CASSSGVRAEETQYF.

The V call is TRBV4-2, the J call TRBJ2-3; 8 bases are shared with TRBD2. Germline CDR1 reads LGHNA; CDR2 reads YNFKEQ. The V segment lost 4 bases and the J segment 8 bases; nucleotides outside the gene matches: 11. This CDR3 region has 15 residues. The CDR3 sequence: CASSLGTSGRGTQYF. Written as DNA, the CDR3 is TGTGCCAGCAGCCTGGGAACTAGCGGTAGAGGTACGCAGTATTTT.

This chain links TRBV7-6 with TRBJ2-3; TRBD2 matches 7 bases. The CDR3 runs 13 residues. V was pared by 0 bases and J by 6 bases, with 0 bases of the junction left unmatched. Germline-derived CDR1 and CDR2 are SGHVS and FNYEAQ. CDR3: CASSLARGDTQYF. The CDR3 DNA follows: TGTGCCAGCAGCTTAGCGCGGGGGGATACGCAGTATTTT. Complete variable domain (other parts from reference TRBV7-6 and TRBJ2-3): GAGVSQSPRYKVTKRGQDVALRCDPISGHVSLYWYRQALGQGPEFLTYFNYEAQQDKSGLPNDRFSAERPEGSISTLTIQRTEQRDSAMYRCASSLARGDTQYFGPGTRLTVL.

The gene calls are TRBV6-5 and TRBJ2-5; TRBD2 is a possible D gene (6 bases). V was clipped by 0 bases and J by 2 bases, with 13 bases between them. The V gene's germline CDR1 is MNHEY and CDR2 SVGAGI. The CDR3 consists of 16 residues. The CDR3 loop is CASSYSIGGSQETQYF. CDR3 nucleotide sequence: TGTGCCAGCAGTTACTCGATCGGGGGTTCTCAAGAGACCCAGTACTTC.

The chain uses TRBV19 and TRBJ1-3, with 7 bases matching TRBD1. V was clipped by 5 bases and J by 2 bases; unmatched bases: 3. The CDR3 loop spans 14 amino acids. The germline gives CDR1 LNHDA, CDR2 SQIVND (reference sequence). The CDR3 loop reads CASSPGTAGNTIYF. CDR3 nucleotides: TGTGCCAGTAGTCCCGGGACAGCTGGAAACACCATATATTTT.

The V call is TRBV21-1, the J call TRBJ2-1; the table's D gene call, TRBD2, was not cross checked with the DNA. TRBV21-1 is a listed pseudogene. The CDR3 totals 15 residues. The CDR3 loop is CASSWRTSGRMGWFF. For the CDR3, the DNA is TGTGCCAGCAGCTGGCGGACTAGCGGGAGGATGGGTTGGTTCTTC.

This chain uses TRBV6-2 or TRBV6-3 with TRBJ2-1; TRBD2 aligns across 10 bases. Unmatched junction bases numbered 12, after V lost 0 bases and J lost 7 bases. Germline V gene data show CDR1 as MNHEY and CDR2 as SVGEGT. The CDR3 contains 18 residues. Here the CDR3 DNA reads TGTGCCAGCAGTTACTCCAGTTTTCGCAGCGGGGGGGGAAATGAGCAGTTCTTC. It specifies CASSYSSFRSGGGNEQFF.

The chain recombines TRBV3-1 (or the pseudogene TRBV3-2) with TRBJ1-2; D gene uncertain. Germline values: CDR1 LGHDT, CDR2 YNNKEL (reference sequence). The length of the CDR3 is 12 residues. The V end was cut by 1 base, the J end by 6 bases, with 6 bases between. The CDR3 protein is CASSQGDDGYTF. CDR3 sequence (DNA): TGTGCCAGCAGCCAAGGCGATGATGGCTACACCTTC.

This clone was counted once. The genes are TRBV19 and TRBJ1-5; 8 nucleotides match TRBD1. The CDR3 sequence is 16 residues long. J was trimmed by 6 bases and V by 6 bases; bases with no gene match: 13. Germline CDR1 LNHDA, CDR2 SQIVND (reference sequence). CDR3 region: CASSRAAGTGRQPQHF. In DNA form, the CDR3 reads TGTGCCAGTAGCCGTGCCGCCGGGACAGGACGTCAGCCCCAGCATTTT.

This sequence joins TRBV9 and TRBJ2-2, with a tentative D call TRBD1 (6 bases). The CDR3 is 14 amino acids. The ends were cut back, 3 bases at V and 4 bases at J, with 10 bases in the middle. The germline CDR1 and CDR2 sequences are SGDLS and YYNGEE. As DNA, the CDR3 is TGTGCCAGCAGCGCCCAGGGGTTCACCGGGGAGCTGTTTTTT. Residues: CASSAQGFTGELFF.

This clone has only one observation. V and J are TRBV4-1 and TRBJ2-5, with D tentatively TRBD2 (5 bases). This CDR3 contains 14 residues. Germline CDR1 MGHRA, CDR2 YSYEKL. The V and J ends lost 3 bases and 4 bases respectively, with 12 bases between them. CDR3 protein: CASSHPDFVETQYF. The DNA of the CDR3 is TGCGCCAGCAGCCACCCGGACTTCGTAGAGACCCAGTACTTC.